What follows are 16 T cell receptor beta chains derived from one specimen sequenced in a study of OX40 agonist ivuxolimab in advanced cancers. The method was immunoSEQ multiplex PCR; TCRdb's version includes in-frame clones alone and lacks a portion of them. The repertoire consists of roughly 62,000 clones, with more than 75% occurring once and the leading ten covering 4% to 5%. The sample consisted of CD4+ or CD8+ T cells sorted from blood, taken in a trial of the OX40 agonist ivuxolimab. These receptors were collected from an adult with an advanced solid tumor such as melanoma, head and neck, liver or kidney cancer.

V and J are TRBV19 and TRBJ2-1; tentative D call: TRBD2 (6 bases). V lost 9 bases and J lost 0, with 18 bases in between. Per germline, CDR1 LNHDA and CDR2 SQIVND (reference sequence). The CDR3 length is 16 residues. The CDR3 bases are TGTGCCAGCGCAACGGGACTCCCCAACTCCTACAATGAGCAGTTCTTC. This encodes CASATGLPNSYNEQFF.

V usage is TRBV5-1 and J usage is TRBJ1-1; D is perhaps TRBD1 (5 bases). V shed 4 bases and J shed 5 bases, with 15 bases lying between them. The CDR3 contains 14 residues. The germline CDR1 and CDR2 sequences are SGHRS and YFSETQ. The CDR3: CASSPGWRGTEAFF. CDR3 DNA: TGCGCCAGCAGCCCCGGTTGGAGGGGAACTGAAGCTTTCTTT. Looking up the rest from reference TRBV5-1 and TRBJ1-1 gives the full variable domain: KAGVTQTPRYLIKTRGQQVTLSCSPISGHRSVSWYQQTPGQGLQFLFEYFSETQRNKGNFPGRFSGRQFSNSRSEMNVSTLELGDSALYLCASSPGWRGTEAFFGQGTRLTVV.

The DNA of the CDR3 is TGTGCCAGCAGTTACGGACAGGGGGTACTCTATGGCTACACCTTC. It codes for CASSYGQGVLYGYTF. V gene TRBV6-5 combines with J gene TRBJ1-2; TRBD1 matches at 10 bases. This CDR3 region has 15 residues. Germline V gene lookup returns CDR1 MNHEY and CDR2 SVGAGI. Trimming took 2 bases from V and 4 from J; bases not matched to a gene: 4.

The chain employs TRBV7-9 and TRBJ2-4; TRBD2 matches 8 bases. Germline V lookup: CDR1 SEHNR, CDR2 FQNEAQ (reference sequence). The V segment lost 4 bases and the J segment 0 bases; nucleotides outside the gene matches: 5. The CDR3 has 16 residues. The CDR3 here is CASSSGGVLAKNIQYF. The CDR3 region has the DNA TGTGCCAGCAGCTCCGGGGGGGTTTTAGCCAAAAACATTCAGTACTTC.

This sequence joins TRBV5-6 and TRBJ1-1, with D unclear. Germline CDR1 SGHDT, CDR2 YYEEEE. V gave up 0 bases and J gave up 1 base, with 13 bases separating them. The CDR3 loop spans 16 amino acids. CDR3 region: CASSLDLGGSNTEAFF. The DNA of the CDR3 is TGTGCCAGCAGCTTGGATCTCGGAGGGTCGAACACTGAAGCTTTCTTT.

V usage is TRBV9 and J usage is TRBJ1-5; tentative D call: TRBD1 (6 bases). The CDR3 spans 15 residues. The germline gives CDR1 SGDLS, CDR2 YYNGEE. V lost 4 bases and J 8 bases, leaving 19 bases between the germline ends. CDR3 sequence (DNA): TGTGCCAGCAGCCCCGGCGACAGGTTGGGGGAGCCCCAGCATTTT. Its translation: CASSPGDRLGEPQHF.

J is TRBJ1-4 and V is TRBV6-5, with D hard to call. Germline CDR1 is MNHEY and CDR2 is SVGAGI. This CDR3 has 13 residues. The V gene lost 6 bases and the J gene lost 8 bases, with 13 bases spanning the gap. CDR3 sequence: CASSRGLREKLFF. For the CDR3, the DNA is TGTGCCAGCAGCCGAGGTCTTAGAGAAAAACTGTTTTTT.

The CDR3 bases are TGTGCCAGTAGTATAGGGATGAACACTGAAGCTTTCTTT. The encoded protein is CASSIGMNTEAFF. This chain links TRBV19 with TRBJ1-1; the D is unclear. The V gene's germline CDR1 is LNHDA and CDR2 SQIVND (reference sequence). CDR3 length: 13 residues. V was clipped by 1 base and J by 0 bases, with 3 bases between them.

The rearrangement joins TRBV27 to TRBJ2-7; D possibly uses TRBD1 or TRBD2 (6 bases each). The germline CDR1 and CDR2 sequences are MNHEY and SMNVEV (reference sequence). CDR3 length equals 14 residues. V was cut by 6 bases and J by 0 bases, with 12 bases left in between. CDR3 DNA sequence: TGTGCCAGCAGGAAGGGGGGAAGCTCCTACGAGCAGTACTTC. It yields the protein CASRKGGSSYEQYF.

This rearrangement joins TRBV28 to TRBJ2-2; 7 nucleotides match TRBD1. This CDR3 comprises 14 residues. CDR1 and CDR2 from the germline V gene are MDHEN and SYDVKM. The ends lost 6 bases at V and 6 bases at J; junction bases unmatched: 7. This CDR3 is CASRSPGQSGELFF. The CDR3 DNA follows: TGTGCCAGCAGAAGTCCGGGACAGTCCGGGGAGCTGTTTTTT.

The chain combines TRBV2 with TRBJ2-5; a weak D match, TRBD1 (6 bases). The J call may be mistaken, given a closer DNA end match to TRBJ2-7. Germline assignment: CDR1 SNHLY and CDR2 FYNNEI. This CDR3 is built from 14 residues. CDR3 protein: CASKVQGLGYEQYF. The CDR3 region has the DNA TGTGCCAGCAAGGTACAGGGATTGGGTTACGAGCAGTACTTC.

The count of this clone is one. The V call is TRBV4-3, the J call TRBJ1-2, with D maybe TRBD1 (6 bases). The ends were cut back, 5 bases at V and 4 bases at J, with 17 bases in the middle. This CDR3 is 15 amino acids long. CDR1 and CDR2 (germline): LGHNA, YSLEER. The CDR3 DNA sequence: TGCGCCAGCAGCAGTACATCGAGCAGGGGCTATGGCTACACCTTC. This translates into CASSSTSSRGYGYTF.

The rearrangement links TRBV6-5 to TRBJ2-7, with 10 bases identical to TRBD1. This CDR3 spans 14 amino acids. Trimming removed 8 bases from V and 7 bases from J; junction bases left unmatched: 11. In germline, CDR1 is MNHEY, CDR2 SVGAGI. CDR3 DNA: TGTGCCAGCCGCCTGGGACAGGGGTCGTGGGAGCAGTACTTC. Protein product: CASRLGQGSWEQYF.

Details on this clone: One junction end does not reproduce the germline sequence, and a read error may be involved. The chain combines TRBV28 with TRBJ1-2, with a weak D call TRBD1 (6 bases). The CDR3 loop spans 15 amino acids. The germline V gene has CDR1 MDHEN and CDR2 SYDVKM. CDR3 protein: CASRLSVGGPYGYTF. The CDR3 DNA is TGTGCCAGCAGGTTATCAGTGGGGGGGCCCTATGGCTACACCTTC.

The chain is built from TRBV5-1 and TRBJ1-1; tentatively, D is TRBD1 (5 bases). Germline-derived CDR1 and CDR2 are SGHRS and YFSETQ. The CDR3 consists of 14 residues. V gave up 0 bases and J gave up 4 bases, with 10 bases separating them. CDR3 sequence reads: CASSLVAGTTEAFF. The CDR3 DNA reads as TGCGCCAGCAGCTTGGTTGCAGGGACCACTGAAGCTTTCTTT.

This rearrangement joins TRBV9 to TRBJ2-2, with 7 bases fitting TRBD2. Germline CDR1 reads SGDLS; CDR2 reads YYNGEE. Trimming took 0 bases from V and 7 from J; bases not matched to a gene: 6. The CDR3 is made up of 15 amino acids. CDR3 protein: CASSVGGLEDGELFF. CDR3 coding DNA: TGTGCCAGCAGCGTAGGAGGACTAGAGGACGGGGAGCTGTTTTTT. Using reference TRBV9 and TRBJ2-2 for the parts outside the CDR3, the full variable domain is DSGVTQTPKHLITATGQRVTLRCSPRSGDLSVYWYQQSLDQGLQFLIQYYNGEERAKGNILERFSAQQFPDLHSELNLSSLELGDSALYFCASSVGGLEDGELFFGEGSRLTVL.